The 14 T cell receptor beta chains below come from one sample, sequenced in a study of cytomegalovirus exposure and HLA in healthy donors. The PCR made use of 60 Vbeta and 13 Jbeta primers. Clones were read by immunoSEQ multiplex PCR, and TCRdb kept only the in-frame ones, dropping some. The sample lists around 100,000 clones, about four fifths occurring once. Sequenced: PBMCs. The receptors originated from a man aged 25-45 years in good health and CMV-seronegative.

The genes are TRBV4-3 and TRBJ2-2; 7 nucleotides align to TRBD2. The CDR3 sequence is 16 residues long. V shed 2 bases and J 4 bases; nucleotides not matched to a gene: 7. Germline-derived CDR1 and CDR2 are LGHNA and YSLEER. The CDR3 reads CASSQKFGGGTGELFF. The DNA of the CDR3 is TGCGCCAGCAGCCAAAAGTTTGGCGGGGGCACCGGGGAGCTGTTTTTT.

The chain carries TRBV5-4 and TRBJ2-2, with 12 bases identical to TRBD2. The CDR3 length is 16 residues. After removal of 4 bases from V and 4 bases from J, the junction contained 5 bases not matched to a gene. Germline V gene sequence: CDR1 SGHNT, CDR2 YYREEE (reference sequence). CDR3 in DNA: TGTGCCAGCAGCCCTGGACTAGCGGGACCCACCGGGGAGCTGTTTTTT. Residues: CASSPGLAGPTGELFF.

V usage is TRBV4-2 and J usage is TRBJ2-7; D is perhaps TRBD2 (7 bases). The germline CDR1 and CDR2 sequences are LGHNA and YNFKEQ. The CDR3 length is 14 residues. Trimming cost V 1 base and J 4 bases, with 11 bases left between them. Here the CDR3 reads CASSQGGGRYEQYF. CDR3 coding DNA: TGTGCCAGCAGCCAAGGGGGGGGGCGGTACGAGCAGTACTTC.

This clone occurred once. This chain connects TRBV5-1 to TRBJ2-2; D is uncertain. Per the germline V gene, CDR1 is SGHRS and CDR2 is YFSETQ. V lost 4 bases, J lost 6 bases, and 7 bases lay in between. There are 12 residues in the CDR3. The CDR3 region has the DNA TGCGCCAGCAGCCCCCCGTCCGGGGAGCTGTTTTTT. Translation: CASSPPSGELFF.

The table lists this clone with a count of one. The chain employs TRBV28 and TRBJ2-3, with 16 bases identical to TRBD2. Unmatched junction bases numbered 5, after V lost 5 bases and J lost 3 bases. The CDR3 length is 17 residues. CDR1 is MDHEN, CDR2 SYDVKM, per germline. CDR3 DNA: TGTGCCAGCAGTGGCCCGGGACTAGCGGGGGGGACAGATACGCAGTATTTT. Translated: CASSGPGLAGGTDTQYF.

V usage is TRBV4-1 and J usage is TRBJ1-2; D gene ambiguous. CDR3 length equals 14 residues. The ends were cut back, 4 bases at V and 7 bases at J, with 16 bases in the middle. Germline CDR1 MGHRA, CDR2 YSYEKL. In DNA, the CDR3 is TGCGCCAGCAGCCTACAAGATGTCGGGTTTGGCTACACCTTC. Its translation: CASSLQDVGFGYTF.

The chain employs TRBV7-2 and TRBJ1-1; D may be TRBD1 (6 bases). There are 14 residues in the CDR3. V was clipped by 5 bases and J by 7 bases, with 17 bases between them. Germline V gene sequence: CDR1 SGHTA, CDR2 FQGNSA. The CDR3 loop reads CASSPRQAHVEAFF. CDR3 coding DNA: TGTGCCAGCAGCCCACGACAGGCCCACGTTGAAGCTTTCTTT.

The rearrangement links TRBV30 to TRBJ2-2; D is perhaps TRBD1 (6 bases). CDR3 length: 16 residues. Germline assignment: CDR1 GTSNPN and CDR2 SVGIG (reference sequence). V was pared by 3 bases and J by 3 bases, with 17 bases between. The CDR3 region has the DNA TGTGCCTGGAGCTCCGACAGGCAATTATACACCGGGGAGCTGTTTTTT. The encoded protein is CAWSSDRQLYTGELFF. Full variable domain (missing parts from reference TRBV30 and TRBJ2-2): SQTIHQWPATLVQPVGSPLSLECTVEGTSNPNLYWYRQAAGRGLQLLFYSVGIGQISSEVPQNLSASRPQDRQFILSSKKLLLSDSGFYLCAWSSDRQLYTGELFFGEGSRLTVL.

This clone showed up just a few times. The chain couples TRBV5-6 to TRBJ2-4, with TRBD1 as a possible D gene (6 bases). The CDR3 contains 14 residues. Germline assignment: CDR1 SGHDT and CDR2 YYEEEE. Trimming took 0 bases from V and 8 from J, leaving 12 bases between them. The CDR3 sequence is CASSLGTGRDIQYF. The CDR3 DNA is TGTGCCAGCAGCTTGGGAACAGGGCGAGACATTCAGTACTTC.

The chain links TRBV9 to TRBJ2-3; TRBD1 matches 7 bases. Germline V lookup: CDR1 SGDLS, CDR2 YYNGEE. This CDR3 spans 14 amino acids. J was trimmed by 3 bases and V by 5 bases; bases with no gene match: 6. CDR3 amino acids: CASSEQGRTDTQYF. CDR3 nucleotides: TGTGCCAGCAGTGAACAGGGGCGGACAGATACGCAGTATTTT.

The chain links TRBV28 to TRBJ2-7; 8 nucleotides line up with TRBD1. The ends lost 8 bases at V and 4 bases at J; junction bases unmatched: 4. The CDR3 contains 12 residues. Germline CDR1 and CDR2: MDHEN and SYDVKM. CDR3 coding DNA: TGTGCCAGCCAGACAGGGGTGTACGAGCAGTACTTC. Protein sequence: CASQTGVYEQYF. Drawing the rest from reference TRBV28 and TRBJ2-7, the complete variable domain is DVKVTQSSRYLVKRTGEKVFLECVQDMDHENMFWYRQDPGLGLRLIYFSYDVKMKEKGDIPEGYSVSREKKERFSLILESASTNQTSMYLCASQTGVYEQYFGPGTRLTVT.

The chain carries TRBV2 and TRBJ2-5; no firm D call. Germline CDR1 reads SNHLY; CDR2 reads FYNNEI. The V gene lost 4 bases and the J gene lost 5 bases, with 8 bases spanning the gap. The CDR3 contains 12 residues. The CDR3 region is CASSVVAETQYF. DNA of the CDR3: TGTGCCAGCAGTGTGGTCGCGGAGACCCAGTACTTC.

The rearrangement uses TRBV19 and TRBJ1-5; D not resolved. The CDR3 extends over 14 amino acids. Germline V gene lookup returns CDR1 LNHDA and CDR2 SQIVND (reference sequence). V gave up 6 bases and J gave up 1 base, with 10 bases separating them. Here the CDR3 DNA reads TGTGCCAGTAGGGAGGGAACGAGCAATCAGCCCCAGCATTTT. It codes for CASREGTSNQPQHF.

This clone was observed once. The rearrangement uses TRBV30 and TRBJ1-6; 7 nucleotides line up with TRBD1. The CDR3 loop spans 15 amino acids. V dropped 2 bases and J dropped 0; count of bases not matched to a gene: 1. CDR1 and CDR2 from the germline V gene are GTSNPN and SVGIG (reference sequence). The CDR3 DNA is TGTGCCTGGAGTAGGGACAGCTCCTATAATTCACCCCTCCACTTT. This encodes CAWSRDSSYNSPLHF.